A selection of T cell receptor beta chains follows, all from one sample in a study of T-cell memory formation after mild COVID-19. Using its own MiXCR run on the 5' RACE reads, TCRdb lists one record per CDR3 protein. This repertoire shows approximately 260,000 distinct CDR3 sequences, roughly 15% found once; its top ten account for 3% to 4.5%. Source material: PBMCs or a T cell subset sorted from them (not recorded which). The receptors here all came from a man between 18 and 29 years old who had mild COVID-19 (a few samples of this study predate the infection). Cell type and time point are not known. Each CDR3 is given with its conserved first and last residue. The D gene is left open where the match is weak. Clone size is given for some rows only: seen once, a few or many times, or a class if the clone is expanded.

clone_size: NA
j_call: TRBJ2-2
d_call: TRBD1
v_call: TRBV5-5
cdr3_aa: CASSLPGQGGTGELFF
cdr3_nt: TGTGCCAGCAGCTTGCCAGGACAGGGTGGAACCGGGGAGCTGTTTTTT

clone_size: NA
j_call: TRBJ1-5
d_call: NA
v_call: TRBV6-1
cdr3_aa: CASSEGWVPNQPQHF
cdr3_nt: TGTGCCAGCAGTGAAGGGTGGGTACCAAATCAGCCCCAGCATTTT

clone_size: NA
j_call: TRBJ2-1
d_call: TRBD1
v_call: TRBV7-2
cdr3_aa: CASSFGRSGTGGVF
cdr3_nt: TGTGCCAGCAGCTTCGGACGAAGCGGGACAGGGGGCGTCTTC

clone_size: NA
j_call: TRBJ2-5
d_call: NA
v_call: TRBV7-9
cdr3_aa: CASSLTGYEQETQYF
cdr3_nt: TGTGCCAGCAGCTTAACAGGGTATGAACAAGAGACCCAGTACTTC

clone_size: few
j_call: TRBJ1-6
d_call: NA
v_call: TRBV3-1
cdr3_aa: CASSQEPRSGSPLHF
cdr3_nt: TGTGCCAGCAGCCAAGAGCCCCGGTCGGGTTCACCCCTCCACTTT

clone_size: NA
j_call: TRBJ1-5
d_call: NA
v_call: TRBV3-1
cdr3_aa: CASSQGFDQPQHF
cdr3_nt: TGTGCCAGCAGCCAAGGGTTTGATCAGCCCCAGCATTTT

clone_size: few
j_call: TRBJ2-2
d_call: NA
v_call: TRBV5-6
cdr3_aa: CASSFGISWGPTNTGELFF
cdr3_nt: TGTGCCAGCAGCTTTGGGATTAGCTGGGGCCCTACGAACACCGGGGAGCTGTTTTTT

clone_size: NA
j_call: TRBJ2-4
d_call: NA
v_call: TRBV7-6
cdr3_aa: CASSLEPGGTKNIQYF
cdr3_nt: TGTGCCAGCAGCTTAGAGCCAGGGGGGACCAAAAACATTCAGTACTTC

clone_size: many
j_call: TRBJ2-7
d_call: NA
v_call: TRBV5-1
cdr3_aa: CASSLEAGPYEQYF
cdr3_nt: TGCGCCAGCAGCTTGGAGGCCGGTCCCTACGAGCAGTACTTC

clone_size: many
j_call: TRBJ2-3
d_call: NA
v_call: TRBV5-1
cdr3_aa: CASRPQGSSTDTQYF
cdr3_nt: TGCGCCAGCAGGCCGCAGGGGTCGAGCACAGATACGCAGTATTTT

clone_size: once
j_call: TRBJ2-2
d_call: TRBD1
v_call: TRBV5-1
cdr3_aa: CASSPGYGTGVTGELFF
cdr3_nt: TGCGCCAGCAGCCCGGGGTACGGGACAGGGGTCACCGGGGAGCTGTTTTTT

clone_size: NA
j_call: TRBJ2-1
d_call: TRBD2
v_call: TRBV5-1
cdr3_aa: CASSGGLAGAFGEQFF
cdr3_nt: TGCGCCAGCAGCGGGGGACTAGCGGGGGCCTTTGGTGAGCAGTTCTTC

clone_size: NA
j_call: TRBJ1-3
d_call: NA
v_call: TRBV6-5
cdr3_aa: CASSYGRSSGNTIYF
cdr3_nt: TGTGCCAGCAGTTATGGTCGATCCTCTGGAAACACCATATATTTT

clone_size: NA
j_call: TRBJ2-7
d_call: NA
v_call: TRBV24-1
cdr3_aa: CATSASGPPYEQYF
cdr3_nt: TGTGCCACCAGCGCCTCCGGGCCCCCCTACGAGCAGTACTTC

clone_size: few
j_call: TRBJ2-5
d_call: NA
v_call: TRBV7-2
cdr3_aa: CASRLGGPQETQYF
cdr3_nt: TGTGCCAGCAGATTGGGGGGTCCCCAAGAGACCCAGTACTTC

clone_size: many
j_call: TRBJ2-3
d_call: NA
v_call: TRBV4-2
cdr3_aa: CASSQDGASGADTQYF
cdr3_nt: TGTGCCAGCAGCCAAGACGGGGCCTCAGGGGCAGATACGCAGTATTTT

clone_size: many
j_call: TRBJ2-5
d_call: NA
v_call: TRBV7-2
cdr3_aa: CASSLSAGMGQETQYF
cdr3_nt: TGTGCCAGCAGCCTATCAGCGGGTATGGGCCAAGAGACCCAGTACTTC

clone_size: NA
j_call: TRBJ2-4
d_call: NA
v_call: TRBV27
cdr3_aa: CASSFLGAKNIQYF
cdr3_nt: TGTGCCAGCAGTTTTTTGGGGGCCAAAAACATTCAGTACTTC

clone_size: NA
j_call: TRBJ2-7
d_call: TRBD1
v_call: TRBV9
cdr3_aa: CASSATGQVNEQYF
cdr3_nt: TGTGCCAGCAGCGCCACCGGACAGGTGAACGAGCAGTACTTC

clone_size: many
j_call: TRBJ1-6
d_call: NA
v_call: TRBV2
cdr3_aa: CATAGNSPLHF
cdr3_nt: TGTGCCACTGCGGGCAATTCACCCCTCCACTTT

clone_size: few
j_call: TRBJ2-1
d_call: TRBD2
v_call: TRBV4-2
cdr3_aa: CASSQGLAGGLEQFF
cdr3_nt: TGTGCCAGCAGCCAAGGACTAGCGGGGGGGCTCGAGCAGTTCTTC

clone_size: few
j_call: TRBJ2-4
d_call: NA
v_call: TRBV7-6
cdr3_aa: CASSLGPGPNIENIQYF
cdr3_nt: TGTGCCAGCAGCTTAGGGCCTGGGCCGAATATCGAAAACATTCAGTACTTC

clone_size: few
j_call: TRBJ1-5
d_call: NA
v_call: TRBV7-2
cdr3_aa: CASSFGQSNQPQHF
cdr3_nt: TGTGCCAGCAGCTTCGGACAGTCTAATCAGCCCCAGCATTTT

clone_size: NA
j_call: TRBJ1-1
d_call: TRBD1
v_call: TRBV7-2
cdr3_aa: CASSPRQGTQRKNTEAFF
cdr3_nt: TGTGCCAGCAGCCCACGACAGGGGACCCAAAGGAAGAACACTGAAGCTTTCTTT

clone_size: few
j_call: TRBJ2-1
d_call: TRBD1
v_call: TRBV7-9
cdr3_aa: CASSYRQGNYNEQFF
cdr3_nt: TGTGCCAGCAGTTATAGACAGGGGAACTACAATGAGCAGTTCTTC

clone_size: few
j_call: TRBJ2-7
d_call: TRBD2
v_call: TRBV12-3/TRBV12-4
cdr3_aa: CASRLAGGNYEQYF
cdr3_nt: TGTGCCAGCAGGCTAGCGGGGGGGAACTACGAGCAGTACTTC

clone_size: NA
j_call: TRBJ2-5
d_call: NA
v_call: TRBV5-1
cdr3_aa: CASSPMRAEETQYF
cdr3_nt: TGCGCCAGCAGCCCCATGCGGGCTGAGGAGACCCAGTACTTC

clone_size: few
j_call: TRBJ1-2
d_call: NA
v_call: TRBV20-1
cdr3_aa: CSATNSAGSYGYTF
cdr3_nt: TGCAGTGCTACGAACTCTGCTGGCTCCTATGGCTACACCTTC

clone_size: NA
j_call: TRBJ2-5
d_call: TRBD2
v_call: TRBV4-1
cdr3_aa: CASSQDPAAGGAETQYF
cdr3_nt: TGCGCCAGCAGCCAAGACCCGGCCGCGGGGGGGGCGGAGACCCAGTACTTC

clone_size: NA
j_call: TRBJ1-2
d_call: NA
v_call: TRBV11-2
cdr3_aa: CASSLRGNNYGYTF
cdr3_nt: TGTGCCAGCAGCTTAAGGGGGAATAACTATGGCTACACCTTC

clone_size: NA
j_call: TRBJ2-1
d_call: TRBD2
v_call: TRBV27
cdr3_aa: CASIGLASNEQFF
cdr3_nt: TGTGCCAGCATCGGACTAGCGAGTAATGAGCAGTTCTTC

clone_size: few
j_call: TRBJ2-5
d_call: TRBD2
v_call: TRBV7-9
cdr3_aa: CASSLMPSGELETQYF
cdr3_nt: TGTGCCAGCAGCTTAATGCCTAGCGGGGAGCTGGAGACCCAGTACTTC

clone_size: NA
j_call: TRBJ2-7
d_call: NA
v_call: TRBV24-1
cdr3_aa: CATSDLKGPHEQYF
cdr3_nt: TGTGCCACCAGTGATCTGAAGGGCCCCCACGAGCAGTACTTC

clone_size: few
j_call: TRBJ2-4
d_call: TRBD1
v_call: TRBV11-2
cdr3_aa: CASSLGAFQGVIQYF
cdr3_nt: TGTGCCAGCAGCTTAGGTGCATTCCAGGGGGTGATTCAGTACTTC

clone_size: many
j_call: TRBJ2-5
d_call: NA
v_call: TRBV5-6
cdr3_aa: CASSSSVETQYF
cdr3_nt: TGTGCCAGCAGTAGTAGCGTAGAGACCCAGTACTTC

clone_size: NA
j_call: TRBJ2-5
d_call: NA
v_call: TRBV4-3
cdr3_aa: CASSQDLTRGTQYF
cdr3_nt: TGCGCCAGCAGCCAAGATCTGACCCGAGGGACCCAGTACTTC

clone_size: many
j_call: TRBJ1-1
d_call: NA
v_call: TRBV7-2
cdr3_aa: CASSYLLRGEAFF
cdr3_nt: TGTGCCAGCAGCTACCTTCTTAGGGGCGAAGCTTTCTTT

clone_size: few
j_call: TRBJ1-4
d_call: TRBD1
v_call: TRBV7-9
cdr3_aa: CASSLQGQINEKLFF
cdr3_nt: TGTGCCAGCAGCTTACAGGGACAGATTAATGAAAAACTGTTTTTT

clone_size: NA
j_call: TRBJ2-5
d_call: TRBD1
v_call: TRBV5-1
cdr3_aa: CASSLGRQGASETQYF
cdr3_nt: TGCGCCAGCAGCTTGGGGCGGCAGGGGGCCAGTGAGACCCAGTACTTC

clone_size: NA
j_call: TRBJ1-4
d_call: NA
v_call: TRBV19
cdr3_aa: CASSPQGLGNEKLFF
cdr3_nt: TGTGCCAGTAGTCCACAGGGATTGGGTAATGAAAAACTGTTTTTT

clone_size: NA
j_call: TRBJ1-5
d_call: TRBD1
v_call: TRBV5-1
cdr3_aa: CASSLGQGDQPQHF
cdr3_nt: TGCGCCAGCAGCTTGGGCCAGGGGGATCAGCCCCAGCATTTT

clone_size: few
j_call: TRBJ1-6
d_call: NA
v_call: TRBV7-2
cdr3_aa: CASSLKPGLAPRSYNSPLHF
cdr3_nt: TGTGCCAGCAGCTTAAAACCGGGACTGGCCCCACGGTCCTATAATTCACCCCTCCACTTT

clone_size: few
j_call: TRBJ1-2
d_call: NA
v_call: TRBV20-1
cdr3_aa: CSARDSAGQSYTF
cdr3_nt: TGCAGTGCTAGGGACTCGGCAGGCCAAAGCTACACCTTC

clone_size: many
j_call: TRBJ2-2
d_call: NA
v_call: TRBV7-2
cdr3_aa: CASSRHRGELFF
cdr3_nt: TGTGCCAGCAGCCGCCACAGGGGGGAGCTGTTTTTT

clone_size: few
j_call: TRBJ2-5
d_call: TRBD2
v_call: TRBV5-1
cdr3_aa: CASSLTSWQETQYF
cdr3_nt: TGCGCCAGCAGCCTGACTAGCTGGCAAGAGACCCAGTACTTC

clone_size: NA
j_call: TRBJ2-5
d_call: TRBD1
v_call: TRBV29-1
cdr3_aa: CSVVRWDRNQETQYF
cdr3_nt: TGCAGCGTTGTTAGGTGGGACAGAAACCAAGAGACCCAGTACTTC

clone_size: many
j_call: TRBJ2-5
d_call: TRBD1
v_call: TRBV7-2
cdr3_aa: CASSNRGAQETQYF
cdr3_nt: TGTGCCAGCAGCAACAGGGGGGCGCAAGAGACCCAGTACTTC

clone_size: few
j_call: TRBJ2-5
d_call: TRBD2
v_call: TRBV12-3/TRBV12-4
cdr3_aa: CASSIRGRGGPQETQYF
cdr3_nt: TGTGCCAGCAGTATTAGGGGACGGGGGGGCCCCCAAGAGACCCAGTACTTC

clone_size: NA
j_call: TRBJ2-2
d_call: NA
v_call: TRBV7-6
cdr3_aa: CASSTDAGELFF
cdr3_nt: TGTGCCAGCAGCACGGACGCCGGGGAGCTGTTTTTT

clone_size: few
j_call: TRBJ1-5
d_call: NA
v_call: TRBV29-1
cdr3_aa: CSVTSPNQPQHF
cdr3_nt: TGCAGCGTCACTTCCCCGAATCAGCCCCAGCATTTT

clone_size: many
j_call: TRBJ2-1
d_call: TRBD1
v_call: TRBV2
cdr3_aa: CASRDSYNEQFF
cdr3_nt: TGTGCCAGCCGGGACAGTTACAATGAGCAGTTCTTC

clone_size: NA
j_call: TRBJ1-1
d_call: NA
v_call: TRBV12-3/TRBV12-4
cdr3_aa: CASSDQVTNTEAFF
cdr3_nt: TGTGCCAGCAGTGACCAGGTGACGAACACTGAAGCTTTCTTT

clone_size: NA
j_call: TRBJ1-2
d_call: NA
v_call: TRBV6-5
cdr3_aa: CASRRSLIDGYTF
cdr3_nt: TGTGCCAGCAGGCGTTCTCTCATCGATGGCTACACCTTC

clone_size: many
j_call: TRBJ2-7
d_call: NA
v_call: TRBV7-2
cdr3_aa: CASRWGREVGEQYF
cdr3_nt: TGTGCCAGCAGGTGGGGAAGGGAGGTCGGCGAGCAGTACTTC